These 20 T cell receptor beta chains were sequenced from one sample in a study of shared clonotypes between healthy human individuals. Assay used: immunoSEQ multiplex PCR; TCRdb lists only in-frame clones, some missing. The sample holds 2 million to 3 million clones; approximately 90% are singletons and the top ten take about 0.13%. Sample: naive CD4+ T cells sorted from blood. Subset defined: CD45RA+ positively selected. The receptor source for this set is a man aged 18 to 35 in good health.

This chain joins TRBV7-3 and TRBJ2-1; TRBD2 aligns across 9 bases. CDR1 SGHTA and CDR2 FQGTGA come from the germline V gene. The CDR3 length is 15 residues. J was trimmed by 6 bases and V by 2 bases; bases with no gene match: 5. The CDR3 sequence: CASSLGLASSNEQFF. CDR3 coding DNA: TGTGCCAGCAGCTTAGGACTAGCGTCCAGCAATGAGCAGTTCTTC.

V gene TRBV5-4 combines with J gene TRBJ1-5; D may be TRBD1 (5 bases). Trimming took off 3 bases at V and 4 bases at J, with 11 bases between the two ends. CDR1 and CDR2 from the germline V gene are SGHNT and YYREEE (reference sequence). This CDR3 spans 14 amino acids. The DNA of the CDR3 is TGTGCCAGCAGCTGGGGCGGAAAGAATCAGCCCCAGCATTTT. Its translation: CASSWGGKNQPQHF.

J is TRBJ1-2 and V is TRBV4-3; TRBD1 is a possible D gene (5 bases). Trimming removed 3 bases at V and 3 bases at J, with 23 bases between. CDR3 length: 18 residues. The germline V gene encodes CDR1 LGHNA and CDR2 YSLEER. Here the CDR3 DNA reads TGCGCCAGCAGCCACCCGGGACTCTTAAATCTCCCCTACTATGGCTACACCTTC. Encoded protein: CASSHPGLLNLPYYGYTF.

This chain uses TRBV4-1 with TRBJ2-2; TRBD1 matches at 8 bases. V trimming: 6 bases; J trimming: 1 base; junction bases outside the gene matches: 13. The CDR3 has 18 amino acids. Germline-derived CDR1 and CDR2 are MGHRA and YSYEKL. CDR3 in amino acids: CASRKDATGGVNTGELFF. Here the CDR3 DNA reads TGCGCCAGCAGAAAAGATGCCACAGGGGGAGTGAACACCGGGGAGCTGTTTTTT.

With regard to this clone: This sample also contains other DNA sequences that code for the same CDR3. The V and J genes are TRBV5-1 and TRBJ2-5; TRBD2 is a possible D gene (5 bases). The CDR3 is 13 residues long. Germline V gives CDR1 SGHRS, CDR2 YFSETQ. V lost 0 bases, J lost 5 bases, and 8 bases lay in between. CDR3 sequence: CASSLEGSETQYF. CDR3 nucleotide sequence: TGCGCCAGCAGCTTGGAAGGGAGTGAGACCCAGTACTTC. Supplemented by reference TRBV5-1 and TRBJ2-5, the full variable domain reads KAGVTQTPRYLIKTRGQQVTLSCSPISGHRSVSWYQQTPGQGLQFLFEYFSETQRNKGNFPGRFSGRQFSNSRSEMNVSTLELGDSALYLCASSLEGSETQYFGPGTRLLVL.

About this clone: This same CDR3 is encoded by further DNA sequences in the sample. The CDR3 spells CASSLGPLGAQETQYF. In DNA form, the CDR3 reads TGCGCCAGCAGCTTGGGTCCTCTAGGCGCACAAGAGACCCAGTACTTC. V usage is TRBV5-1 and J usage is TRBJ2-5, with unresolved D. V lost 0 bases and J 2 bases, leaving 14 bases between the germline ends. The CDR3 length is 16 residues. Germline CDR1 and CDR2: SGHRS and YFSETQ.

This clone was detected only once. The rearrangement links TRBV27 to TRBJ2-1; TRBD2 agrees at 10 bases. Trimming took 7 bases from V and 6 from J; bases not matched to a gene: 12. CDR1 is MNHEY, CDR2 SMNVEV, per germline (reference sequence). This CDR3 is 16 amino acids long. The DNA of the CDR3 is TGTGCCAGCACCCTTTATTCCAGCGGGAGGGCCAATGAGCAGTTCTTC. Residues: CASTLYSSGRANEQFF.

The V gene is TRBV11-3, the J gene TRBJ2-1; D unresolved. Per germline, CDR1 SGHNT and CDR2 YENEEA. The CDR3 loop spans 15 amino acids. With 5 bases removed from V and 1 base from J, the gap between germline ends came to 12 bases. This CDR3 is CASSDRSESYNEQFF. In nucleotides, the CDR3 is TGTGCCAGCAGCGATAGGAGCGAGTCCTACAATGAGCAGTTCTTC.

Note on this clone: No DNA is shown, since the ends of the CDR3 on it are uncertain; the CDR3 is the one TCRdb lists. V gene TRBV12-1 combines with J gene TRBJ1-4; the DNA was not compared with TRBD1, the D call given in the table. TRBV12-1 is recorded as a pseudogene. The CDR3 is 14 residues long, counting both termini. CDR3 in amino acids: CASSFGQGNEKLFF.

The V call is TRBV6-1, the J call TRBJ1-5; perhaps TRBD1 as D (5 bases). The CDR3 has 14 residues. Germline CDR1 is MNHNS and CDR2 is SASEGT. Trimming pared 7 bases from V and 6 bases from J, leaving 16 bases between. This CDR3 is CASTPTRGGQPQHF. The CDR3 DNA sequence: TGTGCCAGCACTCCGACAAGGGGCGGTCAGCCCCAGCATTTT.

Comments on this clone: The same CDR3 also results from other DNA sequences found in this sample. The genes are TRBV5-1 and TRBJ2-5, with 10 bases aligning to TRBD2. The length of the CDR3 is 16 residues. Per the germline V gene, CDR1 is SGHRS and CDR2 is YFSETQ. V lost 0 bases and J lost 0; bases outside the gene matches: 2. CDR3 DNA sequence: TGCGCCAGCAGCTTGGGGCTAGCGGGGGACCAAGAGACCCAGTACTTC. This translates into CASSLGLAGDQETQYF. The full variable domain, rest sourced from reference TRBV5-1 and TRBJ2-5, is KAGVTQTPRYLIKTRGQQVTLSCSPISGHRSVSWYQQTPGQGLQFLFEYFSETQRNKGNFPGRFSGRQFSNSRSEMNVSTLELGDSALYLCASSLGLAGDQETQYFGPGTRLLVL.

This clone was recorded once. The CDR3 bases are TGTGCCAGTAGTAAGGGGGACAATCAGCCCCAGCATTTT. It encodes CASSKGDNQPQHF. This chain links TRBV19 with TRBJ1-5; possible D gene TRBD1, 6 bases. The germline V and J ends were trimmed by 4 bases and 3 bases, with 7 bases remaining between them. The germline CDR1 and CDR2 sequences are LNHDA and SQIVND (reference sequence). The CDR3 loop spans 13 amino acids.

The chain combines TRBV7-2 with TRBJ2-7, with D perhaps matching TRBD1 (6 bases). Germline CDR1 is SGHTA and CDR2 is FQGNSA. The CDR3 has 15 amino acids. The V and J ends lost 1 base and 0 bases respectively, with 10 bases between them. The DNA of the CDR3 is TGTGCCAGCAGCTTAGTAATGGGGGCCTCCTACGAGCAGTACTTC. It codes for CASSLVMGASYEQYF.

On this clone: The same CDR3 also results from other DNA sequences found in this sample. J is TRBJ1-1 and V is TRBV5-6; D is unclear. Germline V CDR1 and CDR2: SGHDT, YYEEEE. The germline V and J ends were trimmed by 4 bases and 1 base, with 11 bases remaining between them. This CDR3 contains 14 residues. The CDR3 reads CASSLGQKNTEAFF. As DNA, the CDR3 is TGTGCCAGCAGCCTGGGCCAAAAGAACACTGAAGCTTTCTTT.

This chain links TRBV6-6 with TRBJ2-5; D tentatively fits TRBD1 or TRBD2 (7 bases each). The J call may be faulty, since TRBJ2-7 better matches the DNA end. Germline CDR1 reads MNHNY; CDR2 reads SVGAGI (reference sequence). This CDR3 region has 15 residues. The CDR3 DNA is TGTGCCAGCAGTTACTCCCAGGGGGGGGTCTACGAGCAGTACTTC. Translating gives CASSYSQGGVYEQYF.

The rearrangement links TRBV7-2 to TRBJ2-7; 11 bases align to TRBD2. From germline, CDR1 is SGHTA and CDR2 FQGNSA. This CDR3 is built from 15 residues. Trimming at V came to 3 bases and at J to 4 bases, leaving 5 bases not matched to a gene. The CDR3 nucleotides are TGTGCCAGCAGCTTGTTTAGCGGGGGGGTGTACGAGCAGTACTTC. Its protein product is CASSLFSGGVYEQYF. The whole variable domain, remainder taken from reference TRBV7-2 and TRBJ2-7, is GAGVSQSPSNKVTEKGKDVELRCDPISGHTALYWYRQSLGQGLEFLIYFQGNSAPDKSGLPSDRFSAERTGGSVSTLTIQRTQQEDSAVYLCASSLFSGGVYEQYFGPGTRLTVT.

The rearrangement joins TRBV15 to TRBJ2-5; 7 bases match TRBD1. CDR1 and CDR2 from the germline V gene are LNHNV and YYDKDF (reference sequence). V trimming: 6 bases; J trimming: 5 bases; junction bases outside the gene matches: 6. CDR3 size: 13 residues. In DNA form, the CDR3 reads TGTGCCACCAGACTGACAGGGACCGAGACCCAGTACTTC. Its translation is CATRLTGTETQYF.

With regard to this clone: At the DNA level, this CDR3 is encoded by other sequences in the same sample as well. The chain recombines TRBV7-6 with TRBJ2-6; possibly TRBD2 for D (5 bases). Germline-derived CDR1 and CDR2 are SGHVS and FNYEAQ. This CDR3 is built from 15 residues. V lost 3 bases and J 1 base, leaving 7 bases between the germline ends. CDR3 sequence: CASSLGGSGANVLTF. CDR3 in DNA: TGTGCCAGCAGCTTGGGCGGGTCTGGGGCCAACGTCCTGACTTTC.

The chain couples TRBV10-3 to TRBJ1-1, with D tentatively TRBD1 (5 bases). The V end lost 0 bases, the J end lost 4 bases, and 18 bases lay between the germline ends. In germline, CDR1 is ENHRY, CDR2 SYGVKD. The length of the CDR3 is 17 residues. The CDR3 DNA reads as TGTGCCATCAGTGAGTCGATCATTGCCGGGGCTCCCACTGAAGCTTTCTTT. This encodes CAISESIIAGAPTEAFF.

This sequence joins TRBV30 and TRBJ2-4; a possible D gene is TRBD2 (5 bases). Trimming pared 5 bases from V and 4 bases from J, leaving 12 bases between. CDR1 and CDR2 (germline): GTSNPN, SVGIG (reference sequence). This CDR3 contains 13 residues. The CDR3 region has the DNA TGTGCCTGGGGCTATTCGGGGAAAAACATTCAGTACTTC. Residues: CAWGYSGKNIQYF.